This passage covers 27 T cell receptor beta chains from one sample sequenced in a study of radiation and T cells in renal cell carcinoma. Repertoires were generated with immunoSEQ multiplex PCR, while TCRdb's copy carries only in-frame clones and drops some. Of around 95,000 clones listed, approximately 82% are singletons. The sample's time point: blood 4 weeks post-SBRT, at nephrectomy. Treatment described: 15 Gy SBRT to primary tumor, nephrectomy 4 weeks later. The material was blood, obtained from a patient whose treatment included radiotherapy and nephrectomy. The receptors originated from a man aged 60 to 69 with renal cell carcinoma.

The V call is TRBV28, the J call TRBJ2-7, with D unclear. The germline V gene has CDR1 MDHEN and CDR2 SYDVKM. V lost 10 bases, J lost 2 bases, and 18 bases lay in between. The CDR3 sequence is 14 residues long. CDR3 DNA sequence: TGTGCCACGGGTCAGAGAACGATCCCCTACGAGCAGTACTTC. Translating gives CATGQRTIPYEQYF.

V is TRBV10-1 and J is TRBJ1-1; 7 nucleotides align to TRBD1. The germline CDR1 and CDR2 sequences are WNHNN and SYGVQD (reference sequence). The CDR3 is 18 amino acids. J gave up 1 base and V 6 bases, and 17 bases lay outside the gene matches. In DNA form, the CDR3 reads TGCGCCAGCAGCCTAAGTGCGATAGGGGACAGTAGGAACACTGAAGCTTTCTTT. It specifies CASSLSAIGDSRNTEAFF.

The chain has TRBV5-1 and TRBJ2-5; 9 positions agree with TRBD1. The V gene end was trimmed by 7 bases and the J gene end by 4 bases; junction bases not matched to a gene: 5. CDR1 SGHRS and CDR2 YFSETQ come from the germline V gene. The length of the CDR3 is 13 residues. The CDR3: CASLDRGSETQYF. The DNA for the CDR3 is TGCGCCAGCCTCGACAGGGGGTCAGAGACCCAGTACTTC.

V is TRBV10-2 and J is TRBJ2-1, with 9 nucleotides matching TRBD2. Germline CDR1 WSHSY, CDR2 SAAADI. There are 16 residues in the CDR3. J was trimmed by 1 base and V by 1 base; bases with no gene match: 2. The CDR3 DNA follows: TGCGCCAGCAGTGAGTGGAGCGGGAGGTCCTACAATGAGCAGTTCTTC. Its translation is CASSEWSGRSYNEQFF.

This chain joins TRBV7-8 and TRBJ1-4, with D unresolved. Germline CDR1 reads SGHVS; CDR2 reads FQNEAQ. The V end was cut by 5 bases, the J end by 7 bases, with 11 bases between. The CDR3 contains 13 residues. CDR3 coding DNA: TGTGCCAGCAGCCAAGTCCGGGGTGAAAAACTGTTTTTT. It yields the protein CASSQVRGEKLFF. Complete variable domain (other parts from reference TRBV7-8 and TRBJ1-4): GAGVSQSPRYKVAKRGQDVALRCDPISGHVSLFWYQQALGQGPEFLTYFQNEAQLDKSGLPSDRFFAERPEGSVSTLKIQRTQQEDSAVYLCASSQVRGEKLFFGSGTQLSVL.

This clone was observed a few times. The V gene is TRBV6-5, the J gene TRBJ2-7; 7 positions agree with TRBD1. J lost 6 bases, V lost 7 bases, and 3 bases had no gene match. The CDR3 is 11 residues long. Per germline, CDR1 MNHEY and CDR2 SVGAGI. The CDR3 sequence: CASIEGAEQYF. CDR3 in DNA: TGTGCCAGCATCGAGGGGGCCGAGCAGTACTTC.

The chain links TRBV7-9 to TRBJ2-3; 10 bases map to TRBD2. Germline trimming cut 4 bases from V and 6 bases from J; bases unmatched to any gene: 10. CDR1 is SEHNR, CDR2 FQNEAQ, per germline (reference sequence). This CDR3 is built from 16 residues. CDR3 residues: CASSSLVGLAQDTQYF. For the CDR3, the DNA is TGTGCCAGCAGCTCTTTAGTGGGACTAGCGCAGGATACGCAGTATTTT.

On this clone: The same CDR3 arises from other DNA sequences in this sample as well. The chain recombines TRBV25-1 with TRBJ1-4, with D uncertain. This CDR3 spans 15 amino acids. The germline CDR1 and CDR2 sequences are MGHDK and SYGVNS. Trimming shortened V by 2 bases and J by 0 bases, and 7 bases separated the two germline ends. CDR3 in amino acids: CASSEPATTNEKLFF. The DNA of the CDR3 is TGTGCCAGCAGTGAACCGGCAACAACTAATGAAAAACTGTTTTTT.

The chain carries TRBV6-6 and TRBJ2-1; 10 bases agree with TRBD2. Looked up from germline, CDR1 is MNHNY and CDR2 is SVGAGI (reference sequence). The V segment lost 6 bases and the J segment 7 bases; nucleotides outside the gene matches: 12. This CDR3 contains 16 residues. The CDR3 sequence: CASRNGASGSGNEQFF. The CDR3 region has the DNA TGTGCCAGCAGAAACGGGGCTAGCGGGAGTGGAAATGAGCAGTTCTTC.

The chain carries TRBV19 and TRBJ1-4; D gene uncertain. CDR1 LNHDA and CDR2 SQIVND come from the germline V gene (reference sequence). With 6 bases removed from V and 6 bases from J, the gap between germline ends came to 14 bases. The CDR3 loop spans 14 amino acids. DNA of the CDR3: TGTGCCAGTAGGGGATCCGGGAGAGATGAAAAACTGTTTTTT. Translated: CASRGSGRDEKLFF.

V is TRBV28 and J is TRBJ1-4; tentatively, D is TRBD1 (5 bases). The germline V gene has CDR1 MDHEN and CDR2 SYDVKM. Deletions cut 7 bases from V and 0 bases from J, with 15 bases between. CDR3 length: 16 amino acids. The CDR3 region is CASTVDQGATNEKLFF. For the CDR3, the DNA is TGTGCCAGCACCGTGGACCAGGGAGCAACTAATGAAAAACTGTTTTTT.

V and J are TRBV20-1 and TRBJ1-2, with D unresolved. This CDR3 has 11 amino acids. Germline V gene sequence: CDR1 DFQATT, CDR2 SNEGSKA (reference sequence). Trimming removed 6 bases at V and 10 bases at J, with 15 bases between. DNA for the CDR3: TGCAGTGCCCCTCAGGACCTGCTCTACACCTTC. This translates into CSAPQDLLYTF.

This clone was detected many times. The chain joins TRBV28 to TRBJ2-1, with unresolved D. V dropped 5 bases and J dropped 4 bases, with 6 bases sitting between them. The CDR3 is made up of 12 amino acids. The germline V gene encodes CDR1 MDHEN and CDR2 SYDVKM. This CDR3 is CASSQTYNEQFF. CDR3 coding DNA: TGTGCCAGCAGTCAGACATACAATGAGCAGTTCTTC.

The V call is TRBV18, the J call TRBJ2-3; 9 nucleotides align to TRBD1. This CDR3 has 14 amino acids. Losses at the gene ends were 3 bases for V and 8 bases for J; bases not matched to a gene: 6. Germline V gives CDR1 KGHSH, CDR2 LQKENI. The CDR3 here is CASSPGQGGGTQYF. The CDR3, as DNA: TGTGCCAGCTCACCGGGACAGGGTGGTGGTACGCAGTATTTT.

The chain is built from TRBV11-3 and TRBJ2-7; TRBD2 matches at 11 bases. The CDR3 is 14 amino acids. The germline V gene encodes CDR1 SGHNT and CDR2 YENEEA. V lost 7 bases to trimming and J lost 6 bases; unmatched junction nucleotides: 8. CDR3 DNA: TGTGCCAGCAACACCGGGACTAGCGGAGCCGAGCAGTACTTC. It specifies CASNTGTSGAEQYF.

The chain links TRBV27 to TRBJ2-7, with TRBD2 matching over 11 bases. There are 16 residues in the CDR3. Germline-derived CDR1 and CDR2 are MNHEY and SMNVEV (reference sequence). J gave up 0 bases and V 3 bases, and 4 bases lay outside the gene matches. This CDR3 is CASSFRTSGSSYEQYF. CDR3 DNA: TGTGCCAGCAGTTTTCGAACTAGCGGGAGCTCCTACGAGCAGTACTTC.

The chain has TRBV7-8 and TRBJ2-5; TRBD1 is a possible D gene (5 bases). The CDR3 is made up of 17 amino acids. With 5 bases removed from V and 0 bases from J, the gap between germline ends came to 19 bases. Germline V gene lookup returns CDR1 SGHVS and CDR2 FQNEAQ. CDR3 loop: CASSPWNAGYYQETQYF. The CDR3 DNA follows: TGTGCCAGCAGCCCCTGGAACGCAGGGTACTACCAAGAGACCCAGTACTTC.

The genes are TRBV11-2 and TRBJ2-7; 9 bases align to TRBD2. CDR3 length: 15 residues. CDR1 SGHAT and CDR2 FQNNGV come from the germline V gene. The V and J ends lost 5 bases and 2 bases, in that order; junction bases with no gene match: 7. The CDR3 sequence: CASSPGLAGAYEQYF. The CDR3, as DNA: TGTGCCAGCAGCCCAGGGTTAGCGGGGGCCTACGAGCAGTACTTC.

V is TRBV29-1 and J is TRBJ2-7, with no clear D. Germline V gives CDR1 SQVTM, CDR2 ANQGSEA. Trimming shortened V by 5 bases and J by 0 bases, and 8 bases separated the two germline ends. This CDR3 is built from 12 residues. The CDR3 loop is CSVLEVSYEQYF. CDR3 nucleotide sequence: TGCAGCGTTCTAGAGGTCTCCTACGAGCAGTACTTC.

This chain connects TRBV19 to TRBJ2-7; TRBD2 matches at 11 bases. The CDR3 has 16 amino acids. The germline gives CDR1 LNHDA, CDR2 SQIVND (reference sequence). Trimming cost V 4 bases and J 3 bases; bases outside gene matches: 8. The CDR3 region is CASSTQLAGDGYEQYF. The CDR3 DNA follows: TGTGCCAGTAGTACCCAACTAGCGGGAGATGGCTACGAGCAGTACTTC. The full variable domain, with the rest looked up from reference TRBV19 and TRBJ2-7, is DGGITQSPKYLFRKEGQNVTLSCEQNLNHDAMYWYRQDPGQGLRLIYYSQIVNDFQKGDIAEGYSVSREKKESFPLTVTSAQKNPTAFYLCASSTQLAGDGYEQYFGPGTRLTVT.

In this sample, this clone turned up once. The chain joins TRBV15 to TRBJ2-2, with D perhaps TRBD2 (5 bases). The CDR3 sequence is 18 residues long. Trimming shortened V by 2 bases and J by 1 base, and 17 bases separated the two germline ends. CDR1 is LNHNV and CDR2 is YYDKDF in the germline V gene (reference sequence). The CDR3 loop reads CATSRPGSGRVNTGELFF. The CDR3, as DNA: TGTGCCACCAGCAGACCGGGGAGCGGTAGAGTGAACACCGGGGAGCTGTTTTTT.

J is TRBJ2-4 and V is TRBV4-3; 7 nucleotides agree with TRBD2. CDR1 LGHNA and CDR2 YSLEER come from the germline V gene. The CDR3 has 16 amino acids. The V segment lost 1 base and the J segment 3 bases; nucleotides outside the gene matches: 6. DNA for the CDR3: TGCGCCAGCAGCCAAGTGGGAGGGCGGGGCAAAAACATTCAGTACTTC. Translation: CASSQVGGRGKNIQYF.

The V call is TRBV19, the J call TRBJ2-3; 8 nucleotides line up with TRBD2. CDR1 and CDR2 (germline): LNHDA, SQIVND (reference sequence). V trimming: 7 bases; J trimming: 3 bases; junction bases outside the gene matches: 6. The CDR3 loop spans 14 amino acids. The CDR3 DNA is TGTGCCAGTACTCCTAGCGGGCTGACAGATACGCAGTATTTT. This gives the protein CASTPSGLTDTQYF.

CDR3 sequence (DNA): TGCGCCAGCAGCCAACCCAGACTAGCGGGAGGGCCGGGCTCCTACAATGAGCAGTTCTTC. It specifies CASSQPRLAGGPGSYNEQFF. The chain links TRBV4-1 to TRBJ2-1, with 14 bases that match TRBD2. Germline V gene data show CDR1 as MGHRA and CDR2 as YSYEKL. J lost 0 bases, V lost 2 bases, and 9 bases had no gene match. CDR3 length: 20 amino acids.

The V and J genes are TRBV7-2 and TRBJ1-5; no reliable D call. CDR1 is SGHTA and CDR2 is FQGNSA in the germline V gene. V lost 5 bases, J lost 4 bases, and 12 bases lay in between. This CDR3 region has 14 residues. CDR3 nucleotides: TGTGCCAGCAGCCCTCAGTGGGGAAATCAGCCCCAGCATTTT. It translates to CASSPQWGNQPQHF. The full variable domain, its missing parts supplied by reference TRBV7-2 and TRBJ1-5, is GAGVSQSPSNKVTEKGKDVELRCDPISGHTALYWYRQSLGQGLEFLIYFQGNSAPDKSGLPSDRFSAERTGGSVSTLTIQRTQQEDSAVYLCASSPQWGNQPQHFGDGTRLSIL.

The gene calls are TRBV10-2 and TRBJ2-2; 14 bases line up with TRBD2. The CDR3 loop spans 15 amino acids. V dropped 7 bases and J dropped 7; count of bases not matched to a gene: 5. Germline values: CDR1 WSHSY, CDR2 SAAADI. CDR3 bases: TGCGCCAGCATCTTGGGACTAGCGGGGGTCGGGGAGCTGTTTTTT. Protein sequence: CASILGLAGVGELFF.

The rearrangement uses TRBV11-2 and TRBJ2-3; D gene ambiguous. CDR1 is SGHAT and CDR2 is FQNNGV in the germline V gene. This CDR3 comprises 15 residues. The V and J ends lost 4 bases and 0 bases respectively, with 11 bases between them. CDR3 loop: CASSSTGQSTDTQYF. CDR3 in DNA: TGTGCCAGCAGCTCCACTGGGCAGAGCACAGATACGCAGTATTTT.